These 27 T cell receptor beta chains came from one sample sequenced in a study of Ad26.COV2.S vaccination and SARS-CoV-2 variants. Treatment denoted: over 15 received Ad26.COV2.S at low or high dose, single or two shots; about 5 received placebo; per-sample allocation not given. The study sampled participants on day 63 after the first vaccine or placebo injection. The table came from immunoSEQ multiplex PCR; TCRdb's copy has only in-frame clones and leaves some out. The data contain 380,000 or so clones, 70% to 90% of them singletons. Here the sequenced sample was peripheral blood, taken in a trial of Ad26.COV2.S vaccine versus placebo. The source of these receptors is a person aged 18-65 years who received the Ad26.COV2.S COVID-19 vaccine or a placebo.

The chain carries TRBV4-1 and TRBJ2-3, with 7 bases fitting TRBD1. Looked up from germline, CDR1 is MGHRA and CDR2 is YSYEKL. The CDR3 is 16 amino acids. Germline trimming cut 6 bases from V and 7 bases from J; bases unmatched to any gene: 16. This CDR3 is CASRPTGTDRRYTQYF. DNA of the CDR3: TGCGCCAGCAGGCCGACCGGGACAGACCGCCGATATACGCAGTATTTT.

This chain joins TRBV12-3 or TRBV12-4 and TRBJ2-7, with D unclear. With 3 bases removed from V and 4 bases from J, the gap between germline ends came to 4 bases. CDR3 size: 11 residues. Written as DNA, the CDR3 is TGTGCCAGCAGTTTCAGATACGAGCAGTACTTC. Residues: CASSFRYEQYF.

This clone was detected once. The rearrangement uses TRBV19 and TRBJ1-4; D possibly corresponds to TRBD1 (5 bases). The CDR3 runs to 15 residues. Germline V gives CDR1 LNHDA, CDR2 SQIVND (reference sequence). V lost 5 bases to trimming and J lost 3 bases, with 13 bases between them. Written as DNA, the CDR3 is TGTGCCAGTAGTTATTGGGGCGCAGCTAATGAAAAACTGTTTTTT. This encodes CASSYWGAANEKLFF. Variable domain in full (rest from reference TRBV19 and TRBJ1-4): DGGITQSPKYLFRKEGQNVTLSCEQNLNHDAMYWYRQDPGQGLRLIYYSQIVNDFQKGDIAEGYSVSREKKESFPLTVTSAQKNPTAFYLCASSYWGAANEKLFFGSGTQLSVL.

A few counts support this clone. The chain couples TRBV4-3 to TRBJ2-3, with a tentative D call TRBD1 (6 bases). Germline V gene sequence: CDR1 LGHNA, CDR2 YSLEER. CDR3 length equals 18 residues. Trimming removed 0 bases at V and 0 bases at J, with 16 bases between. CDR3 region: CASSQDPQQGTSTDTQYF. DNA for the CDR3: TGCGCCAGCAGCCAAGATCCTCAACAGGGTACTAGCACAGATACGCAGTATTTT.

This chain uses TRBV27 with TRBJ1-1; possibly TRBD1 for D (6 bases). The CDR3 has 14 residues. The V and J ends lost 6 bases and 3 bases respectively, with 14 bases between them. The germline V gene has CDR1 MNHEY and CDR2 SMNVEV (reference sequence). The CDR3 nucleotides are TGTGCCAGCAGACTAGGGGGGGTGGACACTGAAGCTTTCTTT. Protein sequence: CASRLGGVDTEAFF.

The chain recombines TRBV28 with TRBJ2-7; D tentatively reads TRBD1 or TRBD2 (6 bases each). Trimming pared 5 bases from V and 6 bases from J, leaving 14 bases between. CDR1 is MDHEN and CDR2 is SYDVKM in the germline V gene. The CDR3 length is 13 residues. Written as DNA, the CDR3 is TGTGCCAGCAGTCGGACAGAGGGACTCGAGCAGTACTTC. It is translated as CASSRTEGLEQYF.

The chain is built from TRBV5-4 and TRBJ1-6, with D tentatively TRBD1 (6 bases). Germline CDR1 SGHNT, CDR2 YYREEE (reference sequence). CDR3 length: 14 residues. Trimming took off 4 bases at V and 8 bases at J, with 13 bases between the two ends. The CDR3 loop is CASSQGGADSPLHF. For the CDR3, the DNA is TGTGCCAGCAGCCAAGGGGGGGCGGATTCACCCCTCCACTTT.

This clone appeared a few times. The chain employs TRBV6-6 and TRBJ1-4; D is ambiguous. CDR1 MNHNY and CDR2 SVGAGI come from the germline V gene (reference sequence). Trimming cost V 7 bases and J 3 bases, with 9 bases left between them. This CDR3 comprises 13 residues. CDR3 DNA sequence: TGTGCCAGCAACGGGATCCCTAATGAAAAACTGTTTTTT. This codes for CASNGIPNEKLFF.

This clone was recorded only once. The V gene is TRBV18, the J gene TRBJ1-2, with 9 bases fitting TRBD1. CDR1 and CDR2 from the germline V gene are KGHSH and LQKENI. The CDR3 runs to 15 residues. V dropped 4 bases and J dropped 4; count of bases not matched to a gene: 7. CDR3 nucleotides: TGTGCCAGCTCACTGGACAGGGGACGGATCTATGGCTACACCTTC. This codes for CASSLDRGRIYGYTF.

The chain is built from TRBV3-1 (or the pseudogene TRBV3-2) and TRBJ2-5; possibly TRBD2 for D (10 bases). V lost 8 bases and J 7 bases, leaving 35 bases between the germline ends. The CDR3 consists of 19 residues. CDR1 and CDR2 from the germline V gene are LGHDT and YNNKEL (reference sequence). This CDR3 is CASGQGLAGVEGTLGTQYF. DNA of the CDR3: TGTGCCAGCGGACAGGGGCTAGCGGGAGTCGAGGGGACCCTAGGGACCCAGTACTTC.

In DNA form, the CDR3 reads TGTGCCAGCAGCAGCAGGGACAGGGACGGCGAGCAGTACTTC. Encoded protein: CASSSRDRDGEQYF. The chain uses TRBV7-9 and TRBJ2-7; 9 nucleotides agree with TRBD1. The CDR3 extends over 14 amino acids. With 5 bases clipped from V and 6 bases from J, the junction kept 8 bases outside the gene matches. Per the germline V gene, CDR1 is SEHNR and CDR2 is FQNEAQ (reference sequence).

CDR3 in DNA: TGTGCCAGCAAGCTATCAAAGGGATCCTACGAGCAGTACTTC. Its protein is CASKLSKGSYEQYF. V is TRBV27 and J is TRBJ2-7; D not certain. CDR3 length: 14 residues. Germline CDR1 reads MNHEY; CDR2 reads SMNVEV (reference sequence). Trimming stripped 7 bases from V and 1 base from J, with 14 bases between.

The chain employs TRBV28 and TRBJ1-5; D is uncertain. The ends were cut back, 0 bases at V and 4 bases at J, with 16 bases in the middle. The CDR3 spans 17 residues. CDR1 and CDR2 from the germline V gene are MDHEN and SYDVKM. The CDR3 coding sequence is TGTGCCAGCAGTTTATGGCGGCAGACTGACCCTAATCAGCCCCAGCATTTT. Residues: CASSLWRQTDPNQPQHF.

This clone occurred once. The CDR3 nucleotides are TGTGCCAGCAGTTACTCTCAGACAGGGGGACCCTACGAGCAGTACTTC. Amino acid sequence: CASSYSQTGGPYEQYF. V usage is TRBV6-5 and J usage is TRBJ2-7; 9 bases agree with TRBD1. Unmatched junction bases numbered 5, after V lost 0 bases and J lost 2 bases. The length of the CDR3 is 16 residues. CDR1 and CDR2 (germline): MNHEY, SVGAGI.

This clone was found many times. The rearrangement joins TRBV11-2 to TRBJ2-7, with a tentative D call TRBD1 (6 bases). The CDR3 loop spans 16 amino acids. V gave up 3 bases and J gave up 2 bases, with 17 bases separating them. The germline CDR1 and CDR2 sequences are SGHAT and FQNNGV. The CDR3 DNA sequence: TGTGCCAGCAGCTTGGGGGCGGCTCTACCCCCCTACGAGCAGTACTTC. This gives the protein CASSLGAALPPYEQYF.

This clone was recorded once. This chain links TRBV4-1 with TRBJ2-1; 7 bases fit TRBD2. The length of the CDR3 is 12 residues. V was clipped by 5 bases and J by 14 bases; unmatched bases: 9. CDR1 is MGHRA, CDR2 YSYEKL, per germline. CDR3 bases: TGCGCCAGCAGCGGGGTTGGGCGGGGGAAGTTCTTC. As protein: CASSGVGRGKFF.

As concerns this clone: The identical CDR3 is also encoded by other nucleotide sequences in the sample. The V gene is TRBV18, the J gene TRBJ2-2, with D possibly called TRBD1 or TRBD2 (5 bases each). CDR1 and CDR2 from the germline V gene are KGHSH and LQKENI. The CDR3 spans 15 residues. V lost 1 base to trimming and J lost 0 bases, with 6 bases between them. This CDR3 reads CASSPQGPNTGELFF. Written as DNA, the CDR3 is TGTGCCAGCTCACCACAGGGACCGAACACCGGGGAGCTGTTTTTT. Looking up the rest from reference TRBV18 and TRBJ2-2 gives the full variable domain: NAGVMQNPRHLVRRRGQEARLRCSPMKGHSHVYWYRQLPEEGLKFMVYLQKENIIDESGMPKERFSAEFPKEGPSILRIQQVVRGDSAAYFCASSPQGPNTGELFFGEGSRLTVL.

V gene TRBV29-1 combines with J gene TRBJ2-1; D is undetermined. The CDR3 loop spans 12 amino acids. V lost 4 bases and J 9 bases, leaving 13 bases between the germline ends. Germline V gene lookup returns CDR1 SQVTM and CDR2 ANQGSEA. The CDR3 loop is CSVAVGMGEQFF. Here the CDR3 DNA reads TGCAGCGTTGCGGTAGGGATGGGTGAGCAGTTCTTC.

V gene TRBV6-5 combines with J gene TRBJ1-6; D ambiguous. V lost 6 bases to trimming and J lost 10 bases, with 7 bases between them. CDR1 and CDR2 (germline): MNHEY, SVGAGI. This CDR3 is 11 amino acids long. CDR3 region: CASSSGSPLHF. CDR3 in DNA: TGTGCCAGCAGCTCTGGATCACCCCTCCACTTT.

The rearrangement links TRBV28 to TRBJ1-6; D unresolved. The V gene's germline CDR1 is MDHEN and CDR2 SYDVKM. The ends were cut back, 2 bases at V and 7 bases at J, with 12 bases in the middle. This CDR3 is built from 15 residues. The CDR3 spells CASSLRGPRNSPLHF. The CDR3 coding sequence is TGTGCCAGCAGTTTAAGAGGCCCTCGGAATTCACCCCTCCACTTT.

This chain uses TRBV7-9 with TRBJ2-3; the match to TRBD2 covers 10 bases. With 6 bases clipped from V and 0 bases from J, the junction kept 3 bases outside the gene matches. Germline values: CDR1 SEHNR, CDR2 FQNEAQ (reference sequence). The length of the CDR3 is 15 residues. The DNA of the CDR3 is TGTGCCAGCAGGAAACTAGCGGGAAGCACAGATACGCAGTATTTT. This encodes CASRKLAGSTDTQYF.

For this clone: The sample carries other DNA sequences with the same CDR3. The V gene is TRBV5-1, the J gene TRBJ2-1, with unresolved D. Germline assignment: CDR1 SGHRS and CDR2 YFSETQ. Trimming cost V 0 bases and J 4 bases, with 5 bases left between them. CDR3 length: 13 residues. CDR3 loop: CASSLGGYNEQFF. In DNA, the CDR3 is TGCGCCAGCAGCTTGGGGGGTTACAATGAGCAGTTCTTC.

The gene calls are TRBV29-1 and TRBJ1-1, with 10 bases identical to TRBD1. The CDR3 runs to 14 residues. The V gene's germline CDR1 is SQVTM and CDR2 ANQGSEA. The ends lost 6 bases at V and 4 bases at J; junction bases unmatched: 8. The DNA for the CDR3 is TGCAGCGTCTTTCCCGGGACAGGGGTCACTGAAGCTTTCTTT. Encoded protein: CSVFPGTGVTEAFF.

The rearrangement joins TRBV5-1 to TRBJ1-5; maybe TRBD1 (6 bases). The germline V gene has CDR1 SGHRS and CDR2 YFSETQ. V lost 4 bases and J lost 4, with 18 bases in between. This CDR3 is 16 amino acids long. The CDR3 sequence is CASSLNPGHLNQPQHF. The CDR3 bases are TGCGCCAGCAGCCTTAACCCGGGACACTTAAATCAGCCCCAGCATTTT.

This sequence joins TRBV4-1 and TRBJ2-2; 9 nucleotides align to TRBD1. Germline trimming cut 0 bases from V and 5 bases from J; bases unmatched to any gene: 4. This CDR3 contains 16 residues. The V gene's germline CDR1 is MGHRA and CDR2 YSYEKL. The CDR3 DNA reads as TGCGCCAGCAGCCAAGAGCCCGGGACAGGGACCGGGGAGCTGTTTTTT. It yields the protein CASSQEPGTGTGELFF.

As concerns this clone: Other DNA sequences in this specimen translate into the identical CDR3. CDR3 sequence: CASSQVTDTQYF. The CDR3 DNA follows: TGTGCCAGCAGCCAAGTCACAGATACGCAGTATTTT. This rearrangement joins TRBV3-1 (or the pseudogene TRBV3-2) to TRBJ2-3; D gene unclear. The CDR3 length is 12 residues. Germline V CDR1 and CDR2: LGHDT, YNNKEL (reference sequence). Trimming took off 1 base at V and 2 bases at J, with 1 base between the two ends.

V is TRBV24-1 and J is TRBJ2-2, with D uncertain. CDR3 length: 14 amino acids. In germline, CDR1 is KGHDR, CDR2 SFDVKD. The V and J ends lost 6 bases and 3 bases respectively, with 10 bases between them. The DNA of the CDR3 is TGTGCCACCAGTTTGTCGGGCGACACCGGGGAGCTGTTTTTT. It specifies CATSLSGDTGELFF.